The T cell receptor beta chain under discussion was sequenced for a study of response to subunit inactivated influenza vaccine. General study points: T cells newly recruited by each seasonal influenza vaccination are few, the authors suggested.

TCRdb re-called the RT-PCR reads through MiXCR, storing one row per CDR3 protein. The sample has under 800,000 distinct CDR3 sequences, approximately 14% seen once. Trimming shortened V by 6 bases and J by 3 bases, and 21 bases separated the two germline ends. The germline CDR1 and CDR2 sequences are MNHEY and SVGEGT. There are 17 residues in the CDR3. As regards this clonotype: Its cognate antigen is unknown.

The chain combines TRBV6-2 or TRBV6-3 with TRBJ1-5; tentative D call: TRBD1 (5 bases). This receptor was taken from a man over 45 who received an inactivated influenza vaccine. The material was PBMCs from blood, obtained 14 days before vaccination. CDR3 amino acids: CASRPTRRVRDNQPQHF. CDR3 in DNA: TGTGCCAGCAGACCCACCCGGAGAGTCAGGGACAATCAGCCCCAGCATTTT.